What follows is one TCR beta chain and its context. What it binds is not known. Different DNA sequences within this sample yield the same CDR3. This PCR relied on a set of 60 Vbeta primers and 13 Jbeta primers. Generated by immunoSEQ multiplex PCR, the TCRdb table keeps only in-frame clones and is missing some. In the table there are some 140,000 clones, approximately 74% of which are singletons. The sample originates from a study of cytomegalovirus exposure and HLA in healthy donors. Study results and limitations: In an earlier analysis, about 87% or about 30%: the productive usage of most TCR beta V segments. A later analysis reported that several of the most significant clusters appeared to be linked to common viral pathogens, among them Epstein-Barr virus.

The CDR3 sequence is 12 residues long. Trimming cost V 3 bases and J 7 bases, with 9 bases left between them. Germline lookup yields CDR1 KGHSH and CDR2 LQKENI. The TCR was taken from a man under 40 in good health and CMV-seronegative. The sequenced sample consisted of PBMCs. This rearrangement joins TRBV18 to TRBJ2-5; D uncertain. CDR3 bases: TGTGCCAGCTCACCCCCAACTGGGACCCAGTACTTC. Translated: CASSPPTGTQYF.